These T cell receptor beta chains were read from a single sample in a study of sequential checkpoint blockade in melanoma. The table came from immunoSEQ multiplex PCR; TCRdb's copy has only in-frame clones and leaves some out. The sample includes some 5,100 clones, about 80% of them seen just once. The sample here was CD8+ T cells sorted from blood (inferred from file names), taken from a patient given nivolumab and ipilimumab in sequence. The receptors were sampled from a human patient with melanoma. Some clones in this sample may be carry-over from other donors' samples. Each CDR3 is given without its conserved first and last residue.

>TRBV29-1|TRBJ2-7
SVEGALDRPAYEQY
>TRBV29-1|TRBJ2-5
SVIAGGGETQY
>TRBV7-9|TRBJ2-5
ASSSLRAQETQY
>TRBV27|TRBJ1-2
ASSPLREVYGYT
>TRBV27|TRBJ2-2
ASSNSAGELF
>TRBV4-1|TRBJ2-1
ASSQRWEGKYNEQF
>TRBV5-1|TRBJ1-6
ASSLAGGKDSPLH
>TRBV7-9|TRBJ2-3
ASCRGPRTDTQY
>TRBV27|TRBJ2-7
ASMTHGLAGAYEQY
>TRBV7-3|TRBJ2-7
ASSFRDWGDYEQY
>TRBV7-9|TRBJ1-2
ASSPPSGGYT
>TRBV4-1|TRBJ1-5
ASSPGVGGGQPQH
>TRBV7-8|TRBJ2-5
ASSLKWLEETQY
>TRBV7-6|TRBJ2-7
ASSQDRGDAYEQY
>TRBV6-5|TRBJ1-6
ASSYDGTGGGRALH
>TRBV19|TRBJ1-6
ASNLGHLLNSPLH
>TRBV28|TRBJ2-5
ASSSPYNDRGLETQY
>TRBV7-6|TRBJ1-1
ASSPGMNTEAF
>TRBV19|TRBJ1-2
ASSNGRDYGYT
>TRBV5-6|TRBJ1-1
ASSTGRYTEAF
>TRBV9|TRBJ1-1
ASSVAGGEAF
>TRBV6-4|TRBJ2-3
ASSDGRGPHTDTQY
>TRBV7-8|TRBJ1-2
ASSLATGTAPSVANYGYT
>TRBV5-4|TRBJ1-1
ASSFWTGAPTEAF
>TRBV4-3|TRBJ2-1
ASSQVVANNEQF
>TRBV7-9|TRBJ2-3
ASSLLRGHTDTQY
>TRBV4-1|TRBJ2-5
ASSQDRAQETQY
>TRBV7-8|TRBJ2-7
ASSLSSSYEQY
>TRBV27|TRBJ2-3
ASTQKGDGRDTQY
>TRBV6-5|TRBJ1-1
ASSYDRTGIGAF
>TRBV27|TRBJ1-1
ASYGDLNTEAF
>TRBV2|TRBJ2-2
ASTQRARGMSGELF
>TRBV5-1|TRBJ2-5
ASTGDRERETQY
>TRBV7-6|TRBJ2-7
ASSLAEAVNEQY
>TRBV5-1|TRBJ2-2
ASSLEGQGLGTGELF
>TRBV28|TRBJ1-6
ASSLEWLGSSYNSPLH
>TRBV27|TRBJ1-5
ASSSRGGNQPQH
>TRBV25-1|TRBJ2-7
ASSPDDSYEQY
>TRBV6-5|TRBJ1-6
ASSPLDILDSPLH
>TRBV2|TRBJ2-7
ASMAGKSPYEQY
>TRBV6-4|TRBJ2-6
ASPFIGRAPGANVLT
>TRBV9|TRBJ2-2
ASSVTTGTNTGELF
>TRBV27|TRBJ1-5
ASSTITGNQPQH
>TRBV30|TRBJ2-7
AWSVRDRIPEQY
>TRBV9|TRBJ1-2
ASSVDSRRGYT
>TRBV6-6|TRBJ1-5
ASSYAASNQPQH
>TRBV5-1|TRBJ1-1
ASRLGVNTEAF
>TRBV4-1|TRBJ2-3
ASSKGRTSGGADTQY
>TRBV2|TRBJ1-6
ASVGSSYNSPLH
>TRBV4-3|TRBJ1-1
ASSQDPNRNTEAF
>TRBV18|TRBJ2-7
ASSPPGGFSPYEQY
>TRBV30|TRBJ2-1
AWRVSGGADEQF
>TRBV4-1|TRBJ2-5
ASSHTVSGWETQY
>TRBV27|TRBJ1-2
ASSSIRTTNYGYT
>TRBV27|TRBJ2-7
ASSVGTGAYEQY
>TRBV18|TRBJ2-3
ASSRPGGERTDTQY
>TRBV30|TRBJ1-2
ACLPRQGVNYGYT
>TRBV7-9|TRBJ1-1
ASSLGRADFDTEAF
>TRBV6-1|TRBJ2-1
ASISTSGGYNEQF
>TRBV9|TRBJ1-2
ASSGTGTEPTNYGYT